The 10 T cell receptor beta chains below all came from one sample that was sequenced in a study of T cell repertoires in cytomegalovirus infection. TCRdb re-called the reads through MiXCR, storing one row per CDR3 protein. The sample has about 360,000 distinct CDR3 sequences; about a sixth are singletons. Material for sequencing was PBMCs. These receptors came from a human donor in good health (CMV status not recorded). Some clones in this sample may be carry-over from other donors' samples.

Written as DNA, the CDR3 is TGTGCCAGCACCACAGGGGGCTTCTACGAGCAGTACTTC. Protein: CASTTGGFYEQYF. The J gene is TRBJ2-7, the V gene TRBV6-1, with 9 bases matching TRBD1. CDR1 MNHNS and CDR2 SASEGT come from the germline V gene. The CDR3 has 13 amino acids. V was pared by 7 bases and J by 3 bases, with 4 bases of the junction left unmatched.

The V call is TRBV2, the J call TRBJ1-6, with D unclear. Trimming removed 1 base at V and 3 bases at J, with 10 bases between. Looked up from germline, CDR1 is SNHLY and CDR2 is FYNNEI. The CDR3 is made up of 16 amino acids. The CDR3 reads CASSEEDSYYNSPLHF. The CDR3 region has the DNA TGTGCCAGCAGTGAAGAAGATTCCTACTATAATTCACCCCTCCACTTT.

This clonotype occurred many times. The V and J genes are TRBV28 and TRBJ2-6; D gene ambiguous. CDR1 and CDR2 from the germline V gene are MDHEN and SYDVKM. This CDR3 is built from 15 residues. Trimming took 6 bases from V and 0 from J, leaving 9 bases between them. The CDR3 loop reads CASSGWSSGANVLTF. The CDR3 DNA sequence: TGTGCCAGCAGCGGGTGGAGCTCTGGGGCCAACGTCCTGACTTTC.

This chain joins TRBV7-9 and TRBJ2-1; 14 bases line up with TRBD2. J lost 6 bases, V lost 3 bases, and 4 bases had no gene match. Germline V gene sequence: CDR1 SEHNR, CDR2 FQNEAQ (reference sequence). The CDR3 extends over 16 amino acids. CDR3 sequence: CASSLRTSGRSNEQFF. The CDR3 DNA sequence: TGTGCCAGCAGCTTGAGGACTAGCGGGAGGAGCAATGAGCAGTTCTTC.

This clonotype was observed a handful of times. This rearrangement joins TRBV5-1 to TRBJ2-5, with TRBD2 matching 13 bases. This CDR3 has 16 residues. Losses at the gene ends were 4 bases for V and 5 bases for J; bases not matched to a gene: 8. Germline loops: CDR1 SGHRS, CDR2 YFSETQ. The CDR3 DNA reads as TGCGCCAGCAGCGAAGGAGGACTAGCGGGAGCTGAGACCCAGTACTTC. Encoded protein: CASSEGGLAGAETQYF.

J is TRBJ2-2 and V is TRBV12-3 or TRBV12-4, with 10 bases matching TRBD2. The J segment lost 3 bases and the V segment lost 6 bases, leaving 4 bases of the junction unmatched. The CDR3 length is 15 residues. The CDR3 DNA sequence: TGTGCCAGCAGGGCTAGCGGGAGAGACACCGGGGAGCTGTTTTTT. The encoded protein is CASRASGRDTGELFF.

This clonotype has more than one count but fewer than ten. This chain joins TRBV7-2 and TRBJ2-7; D is undetermined. The V gene lost 5 bases and the J gene lost 0 bases, with 17 bases spanning the gap. The V gene's germline CDR1 is SGHTA and CDR2 FQGNSA. The length of the CDR3 is 16 residues. CDR3 region: CASSPSLLDVSYEQYF. Here the CDR3 DNA reads TGTGCCAGCAGCCCATCTCTTCTGGACGTCTCCTACGAGCAGTACTTC.

V gene TRBV6-2 or TRBV6-3 combines with J gene TRBJ1-2, with a possible D match to TRBD1 (5 bases). The germline gives CDR1 MNHEY, CDR2 SVGEGT. This CDR3 comprises 17 residues. V lost 4 bases and J lost 3, with 21 bases in between. The CDR3: CASSFSPPGRRDYGYTF. For the CDR3, the DNA is TGTGCCAGCAGTTTCTCCCCCCCGGGACGGAGAGACTATGGCTACACCTTC.

This clonotype occurred many times. This chain connects TRBV11-2 to TRBJ2-1, with 7 bases aligning to TRBD1. The V segment lost 4 bases and the J segment 6 bases; nucleotides outside the gene matches: 6. The length of the CDR3 is 14 residues. Germline V lookup: CDR1 SGHAT, CDR2 FQNNGV. The CDR3 nucleotides are TGTGCCAGCAGCTATACCGGGACAGCCAATGAGCAGTTCTTC. Protein: CASSYTGTANEQFF. Full variable domain (rest looked up from reference TRBV11-2 and TRBJ2-1): EAGVAQSPRYKIIEKRQSVAFWCNPISGHATLYWYQQILGQGPKLLIQFQNNGVVDDSQLPKDRFSAERLKGVDSTLKIQPAKLEDSAVYLCASSYTGTANEQFFGPGTRLTVL.

This clonotype was recorded many times. The genes are TRBV5-4 and TRBJ2-5, with TRBD2 matching 7 bases. V was pared by 7 bases and J by 4 bases, with 10 bases of the junction left unmatched. CDR1 is SGHNT, CDR2 YYREEE, per germline (reference sequence). The CDR3 extends over 14 amino acids. The CDR3 DNA reads TGTGCCAGCGGGCCCGGGGGGAACGGAGAGACCCAGTACTTC. Translation: CASGPGGNGETQYF.